Included here is one T cell receptor beta chain sequence, with context. Its specific antigen is unknown. No much larger clone exists at a distance of one base, and base qualities are not known. The entry originates in a study of blood T cell repertoires in COVID-19 (dated by TCRdb to 2018 to 2020). With respect to the entire study: The collaborator samples originated in the United States, Italy and Spain and spanned the acute and convalescent phases of COVID-19. The prospective study material was composed of cDNA or gDNA derived from T cells, B-cell-depleted T cells, or PBMCs. Deeply sampled blood TCRbeta repertoires from subjects exposed to, actively infected with, or recovered from COVID-19 were included in the dataset. The repertoires were made available in a free public database intended to serve as a resource for research on the immune response to SARS-CoV-2. The samples were drawn from two sources: the first 160 participants of the ongoing ImmuneRACE study, and some 1,300 subjects contributed by 6 global collaborators. The sample metadata nearly always contained a de-identified subject ID, COVID-19 status, age in years and sex. Where HLA class I and class II types were available, the types were taken from metadata supplied by the sample provider, not from assay-based typing.

Summary of the overall study and its limitations: Clinical and demographic metadata were provided uncurated, with the amount varying by source and participant.

At one collaborating source in Seattle, patients were enrolled during active infection and were followed longitudinally through the course of disease. Whole blood was collected in K2EDTA tubes by collaborating institutions according to the institutions' own protocols. For TCRbeta analysis, collaborator samples were shipped as frozen whole blood, as isolated PBMCs, or as DNA extracted from either sample type. CDR1 LGHNA and CDR2 YNFKEQ are derived from the germline V gene. V and J are trimmed by 1 base and 6 bases, and the gene matches miss 8 bases of the junction. CDR3 length: 17 amino acids, cysteine to phenylalanine. Here the CDR3 DNA is all that survives: 51 bases in frame from base 1. TCRbeta CDR3 regions were amplified from genomic DNA by means of the immunoSEQ Assay, a bias-controlled multiplex PCR. Per the original workflow: Within the assay, amplification of reference gene primers was used to estimate how many nucleated cells each sample contained. Sequence reads were collapsed and filtered to measure the absolute abundance of every unique TCRbeta CDR3 rearrangement. Productive Simpson clonality was computed per sample as the square root of Simpson's diversity index over productive rearrangements. The source is immuneACCESS, and TCRdb retained only in-frame sequences with V and J called. Part of the clones is not carried over; for the studies checked, unresolved V genes explain less than half of this, and the remainder is unexplained. V and J calls and clone size come straight from that table; D and trimming were deduced from the DNA. A total of hundreds of thousands of clones appear in this sample, approximately 88% of them only once. The ten most abundant clones make up 7.8% of the sample.

This clonotype was sampled from a woman aged 45-59 years with COVID-19, enrolled during active disease. Specimen: peripheral blood. The chain is made from TRBV4-2 and TRBJ2-3; TRBD2 lines up with 12 middle nucleotides. CDR3 sequence: CASSQVWTSGEGDTQYF. The nucleotides are TGTGCCAGCAGCCAAGTCTGGACTAGCGGGGAGGGTGATACGCAGTATTTT.